Included here is one T cell receptor beta chain sequence, with context. This clone was observed a handful of times. The antigen it binds to is not known. Nothing much larger sits one base from this clone, and base qualities are not available. The Qiagen DNeasy kit was used to extract genomic DNA both from unsorted PBMCs and from the negatively selected CD4+ and CD8+ fractions. TCR beta CDR3 regions were subjected to amplification by immunoSEQ multiplex PCR with primers that anneal to V and J segments. A synthetic immune receptor repertoire was used to minimize amplification bias, and any residual bias was removed computationally once sequencing was done. The original methods were these. Repertoire diversity was quantified as the Shannon entropy index using custom Python scripts. Unsorted, CD4+ and CD8+ repertoires were analyzed separately, except in combined analyses where CD4+ and CD8+ sequences were merged in silico. A clone counted as expanded when the clone's frequency after treatment rose at least 2-fold relative to C1D1, and clones undetected at baseline were given a pseudocount of 0.5. Clones with 0 or 1 copy at C1D1 were classified as singleton clones, and clones with 2 or more copies were classified as non-singleton clones. Clones expanded in unsorted samples were labelled as CD4+, CD8+ or unknown by matching protein sequences in sorted samples from the same patient. Diversity changes from C1D1 to C4D1 were tested in paired samples using Wilcoxon tests. TCRdb took this table from immuneACCESS and kept in-frame rearrangements with V and J called. Such tables lack part of the clones; where checked against another copy, unresolved V genes explain under half of the gap, and the rest is unexplained. Clonal size and the V and J genes are those of that table, whereas D and trimming came from the DNA. In all, the sample holds approximately 21,000 clones, and 60% to 75% of those were seen once. The ten biggest clones cover 15% to 20% of the sample.

The entry originates in a study of PD-1 blockade in classical Hodgkin lymphoma (dated by TCRdb to about 2020). Study-wide context: Nivolumab dosing was 3 mg/kg intravenously every 2 weeks, continuing until either disease progression or unacceptable toxicity. The study used TCR beta sequencing and CyTOF to define a peripheral blood immune signature of response to PD-1 blockade in classical Hodgkin lymphoma.

Reading from cysteine to phenylalanine, the CDR3 counts 14 amino acids. Just CDR3 DNA is preserved here, 42 bases in frame from base 1. Taken from the germline V gene, the CDR1 and CDR2 loops are SGHNT and YENEEA. Relative to germline, V is 1 base shorter and J is 2 bases shorter, with 8 bases between their ends. Overall study outcomes, separate from this receptor: By C4D1, a significant rise was seen in CD4+ TCR diversity but not in CD8+ TCR diversity (p=0.0027 vs p=0.16), and the rise was most apparent among complete responders (p=0.02). Lower diversity was observed in patients in whom nivolumab was started less than 1 year after ASCT, and these patients were excluded from later analyses so that confounding by immune reconstitution would be avoided. The study was restricted to a single clinical trial cohort, and the causes of repertoire differences, possibly disease activity or prior therapy, were left undefined. Baseline TCR diversity was reported as lower in newly diagnosed patients than in healthy donors, and lower still in relapsed/refractory patients. Among trial patients, those achieving complete response had baseline diversity similar to that of newly diagnosed patients, while diversity was significantly lower in partial responders and progressors.

The sample's time point label, decoded: cycle 4 day 1 (C4D1), after more than 5 weeks of nivolumab. Every trial patient had relapsed after autologous stem cell transplantation, and cohorts A, B and C differed in prior brentuximab vedotin exposure. A total of over 50 patients with relapsed/refractory classical Hodgkin lymphoma made up the trial cohort, and each patient's best overall response was complete response, partial response or progressive disease. Trial patients were treated with single-agent nivolumab in the multi-cohort phase II CheckMate 205 trial. An independent review committee assessed best overall response by applying the 2007 International Working Group response criteria. Trial PBMCs were collected immediately before nivolumab initiation (C1D1) and during therapy at cycle 2 day 1 and cycle 4 day 1. After peripheral blood was drawn into 8 mL Vacutainer Cell Preparation Tubes, PBMCs were isolated by centrifugation and then cryopreserved.

Sample: peripheral blood mononuclear cells (PBMCs), taken before the fourth cycle of nivolumab. The rearrangement joined TRBV11-3 to TRBJ1-2; too little of a D gene remains to name it. The TCR originated in a human donor with classical Hodgkin lymphoma. The DNA sequence follows: TGTGCCAGCAGCTTAGGGACGGTGAACTATGGCTACACCTTC. This gives the protein CASSLGTVNYGYTF.